The entry below gives a single T cell receptor (beta chain) sequence along with its context. The data belong to a study of blood T cell repertoires in COVID-19. Study in general: The United States, Italy and Spain supplied acute and convalescent COVID-19 samples. T cells, B-cell-depleted T cells, or PBMCs provided the cDNA or gDNA that served as material.

As processed by the authors: Reference gene primer amplification gave nucleated cell count estimates. Sequenced by immunoSEQ multiplex PCR; TCRdb stores in-frame clones only, minus some. Clone size and V and J calls were adopted from that table, with D and trimming inferred from the DNA. The sample lists roughly 100,000 clones, roughly 76% occurring once. Trimming took 1 base from V and 6 from J; bases not matched to a gene: 7. CDR3 length: 15 residues. Germline values: CDR1 GTSNPN, CDR2 SVGIG (reference sequence). Sequenced input: peripheral blood. The sequence was obtained from a woman aged 70-85 years with acute or convalescent COVID-19. The chain combines TRBV30 with TRBJ1-2; 11 bases match TRBD1. Here the CDR3 DNA reads TGTGCCTGGAGTGGGGACAGGGGGTTTTTGAATGGCTACACCTTC. Its protein product is CAWSGDRGFLNGYTF.